The 28 T cell receptor beta chains listed next were all sequenced from one sample in a study of cytomegalovirus exposure and HLA in healthy donors. Primers for the PCR totalled 60 Vbeta and 13 Jbeta. TCRdb's copy holds only in-frame clones and misses some; the assay was immunoSEQ multiplex PCR. The sample shows roughly 180,000 clones, roughly 86% of them seen only once. The sequenced sample consisted of PBMCs. The receptors originated from a girl aged 10-17 years in good health and CMV-seropositive.

V is TRBV5-1 and J is TRBJ2-1; maybe TRBD2 (5 bases). V was cut by 0 bases and J by 3 bases, with 10 bases left in between. The CDR3 runs to 15 residues. Germline V CDR1 and CDR2: SGHRS, YFSETQ. CDR3 amino acids: CASSLATGNYNEQFF. CDR3 nucleotides: TGCGCCAGCAGCTTGGCAACGGGAAACTACAATGAGCAGTTCTTC.

V is TRBV19 and J is TRBJ1-2; D may be TRBD1 (5 bases). CDR1 is LNHDA and CDR2 is SQIVND in the germline V gene (reference sequence). The CDR3 runs to 10 residues. V lost 6 bases to trimming and J lost 10 bases, with 9 bases between them. CDR3 in DNA: TGTGCCAGTAGGTCGGGGGACTACACCTTC. Its protein product is CASRSGDYTF.

This clone was picked up a small number of times. This chain connects TRBV4-2 to TRBJ1-1; D not resolved. The CDR3 totals 14 residues. Germline-derived CDR1 and CDR2 are LGHNA and YNFKEQ. V lost 4 bases to trimming and J lost 1 base, with 10 bases between them. The CDR3 coding sequence is TGTGCCAGCAGCCCTCCTATGCGGAACACTGAAGCTTTCTTT. Its protein product is CASSPPMRNTEAFF.

The sample holds one count of this clone. The rearrangement uses TRBV18 and TRBJ2-5; tentative D call: TRBD1 (6 bases). The CDR3 sequence is 14 residues long. V lost 2 bases to trimming and J lost 5 bases, with 12 bases between them. Germline CDR1 KGHSH, CDR2 LQKENI. CDR3 DNA sequence: TGTGCCAGCTCACCAACCAGGGGAGCGGAGACCCAGTACTTC. Its translation: CASSPTRGAETQYF. Drawing the rest from reference TRBV18 and TRBJ2-5, the complete variable domain is NAGVMQNPRHLVRRRGQEARLRCSPMKGHSHVYWYRQLPEEGLKFMVYLQKENIIDESGMPKERFSAEFPKEGPSILRIQQVVRGDSAAYFCASSPTRGAETQYFGPGTRLLVL.

The DNA for the CDR3 is TGTGCCAGCACCGACGACGGATACAGGAGTTCACCCCTCCACTTT. It is translated as CASTDDGYRSSPLHF. The chain couples TRBV27 to TRBJ1-6, with TRBD1 as a possible D gene (5 bases). The CDR3 covers 15 residues. CDR1 MNHEY and CDR2 SMNVEV come from the germline V gene (reference sequence). V shed 7 bases and J shed 9 bases, with 19 bases lying between them.

The V gene is TRBV9, the J gene TRBJ1-1, with 7 bases fitting TRBD1. The CDR3 is 16 residues long. With 0 bases clipped from V and 4 bases from J, the junction kept 9 bases outside the gene matches. Germline V gene data show CDR1 as SGDLS and CDR2 as YYNGEE. The CDR3 sequence is CASSVEKGQVSTEAFF. The CDR3 coding sequence is TGTGCCAGCAGCGTAGAAAAAGGACAGGTGAGCACTGAAGCTTTCTTT.

The rearrangement joins TRBV4-1 to TRBJ1-5; weak D call: TRBD1 (5 bases). The CDR3 consists of 15 residues. Germline-derived CDR1 and CDR2 are MGHRA and YSYEKL. Trimming stripped 0 bases from V and 4 bases from J, with 10 bases between. The CDR3 DNA is TGCGCCAGCAGCCAAGACGGGGGAGGGAATCAGCCCCAGCATTTT. This codes for CASSQDGGGNQPQHF.

V gene TRBV7-3 combines with J gene TRBJ1-5, with D unresolved. Germline loops: CDR1 SGHTA, CDR2 FQGTGA. Deletions cut 2 bases from V and 5 bases from J, with 7 bases between. This CDR3 has 13 amino acids. The CDR3 region has the DNA TGTGCCAGCAGCTTACGAGCGGATCAGCCCCAGCATTTT. The encoded protein is CASSLRADQPQHF.

Only a few counts were recorded for this clone. This sequence joins TRBV11-2 and TRBJ2-1; perhaps TRBD2 as D (7 bases). The length of the CDR3 is 16 residues. Trimming cost V 2 bases and J 4 bases, with 15 bases left between them. Germline V gives CDR1 SGHAT, CDR2 FQNNGV. The CDR3 DNA reads TGTGCCAGCAGCTTACCCGGCGGGGGCTCTTACAATGAGCAGTTCTTC. The encoded protein is CASSLPGGGSYNEQFF.

The rearrangement joins TRBV5-4 to TRBJ2-7; 13 nucleotides agree with TRBD2. Germline trimming cut 4 bases from V and 4 bases from J; bases unmatched to any gene: 5. CDR1 is SGHNT and CDR2 is YYREEE in the germline V gene (reference sequence). This CDR3 region has 15 residues. Here the CDR3 reads CASSKTSGGPYEQYF. The CDR3 bases are TGTGCCAGCAGCAAGACTAGCGGGGGGCCTTACGAGCAGTACTTC. Using reference TRBV5-4 and TRBJ2-7 for the parts outside the CDR3, the full variable domain is ETGVTQSPTHLIKTRGQQVTLRCSSQSGHNTVSWYQQALGQGPQFIFQYYREEENGRGNFPPRFSGLQFPNYSSELNVNALELDDSALYLCASSKTSGGPYEQYFGPGTRLTVT.

The gene calls are TRBV7-3 and TRBJ2-5; 14 nucleotides line up with TRBD2. CDR3 length equals 14 residues. Germline assignment: CDR1 SGHTA and CDR2 FQGTGA. V was clipped by 5 bases and J by 5 bases; unmatched bases: 1. This chain's CDR3 is CASSRTSGGETQYF. The CDR3 coding sequence is TGTGCCAGCAGCCGGACTAGCGGGGGGGAGACCCAGTACTTC.

V and J are TRBV18 and TRBJ1-2, with 11 bases identical to TRBD1. Germline V CDR1 and CDR2: KGHSH, LQKENI. V lost 4 bases to trimming and J lost 5 bases; unmatched junction nucleotides: 6. This CDR3 has 15 amino acids. DNA of the CDR3: TGTGCCAGCTCACATCCGGGACAGGGGGTATATGGCTACACCTTC. This sequence encodes CASSHPGQGVYGYTF.

This chain links TRBV4-1 with TRBJ2-5, with TRBD1 as a possible D gene (6 bases). The J call may be in error: the DNA end matches TRBJ2-7 better. Germline assignment: CDR1 MGHRA and CDR2 YSYEKL. The CDR3 extends over 16 amino acids. The CDR3 DNA follows: TGCGCCAGCAGCCAAATGGGGCTCACAGGGACCCACGAGCAGTACTTC. Protein sequence: CASSQMGLTGTHEQYF.

The rearrangement joins TRBV13 to TRBJ1-6, with 7 bases fitting TRBD1. The V gene end was trimmed by 4 bases and the J gene end by 8 bases; junction bases not matched to a gene: 5. The length of the CDR3 is 14 residues. Germline CDR1 PRHDT, CDR2 FYEKMQ (reference sequence). The CDR3 spells CASSSQGGDSPLHF. As DNA, the CDR3 is TGTGCCAGCAGCTCCCAGGGGGGTGATTCACCCCTCCACTTT.

The chain has TRBV15 and TRBJ2-1, with D unclear. This CDR3 has 14 residues. Deletions cut 0 bases from V and 4 bases from J, with 7 bases between. Germline V gives CDR1 LNHNV, CDR2 YYDKDF (reference sequence). This CDR3 reads CATSREQLYNEQFF. In DNA, the CDR3 is TGTGCCACCAGCAGAGAGCAGTTATACAATGAGCAGTTCTTC. The variable domain in full, with the rest retrieved from reference TRBV15 and TRBJ2-1, is DAMVIQNPRYQVTQFGKPVTLSCSQTLNHNVMYWYQQKSSQAPKLLFHYYDKDFNNEADTPDNFQSRRPNTSFCFLDIRSPGLGDTAMYLCATSREQLYNEQFFGPGTRLTVL.

The chain recombines TRBV7-2 with TRBJ2-3, with D possibly matching TRBD2 (5 bases). CDR1 SGHTA and CDR2 FQGNSA come from the germline V gene. The CDR3 length is 15 residues. Trimming left V 1 base short and J 0 bases short, with 8 bases between. CDR3 DNA: TGTGCCAGCAGCTTAGGACTAACTAGCACAGATACGCAGTATTTT. This encodes CASSLGLTSTDTQYF. Full variable domain (remainder filled in from reference TRBV7-2 and TRBJ2-3): GAGVSQSPSNKVTEKGKDVELRCDPISGHTALYWYRQSLGQGLEFLIYFQGNSAPDKSGLPSDRFSAERTGGSVSTLTIQRTQQEDSAVYLCASSLGLTSTDTQYFGPGTRLTVL.

The V and J genes are TRBV27 and TRBJ1-5; D is uncertain. The CDR3 spans 13 residues. Germline lookup yields CDR1 MNHEY and CDR2 SMNVEV (reference sequence). The V end was cut by 3 bases, the J end by 3 bases, with 6 bases between. CDR3 amino acids: CASSFQVNQPQHF. DNA of the CDR3: TGTGCCAGCAGTTTCCAGGTCAATCAGCCCCAGCATTTT.

The chain is built from TRBV5-1 and TRBJ2-5; 8 bases fit TRBD1. V lost 7 bases to trimming and J lost 2 bases; unmatched junction nucleotides: 13. This CDR3 has 16 amino acids. Germline V gives CDR1 SGHRS, CDR2 YFSETQ. The CDR3 spells CASRSAGRGHQETQYF. The CDR3 DNA follows: TGCGCCAGCCGATCGGCGGGCAGGGGGCATCAAGAGACCCAGTACTTC.

The chain joins TRBV29-1 to TRBJ2-5; possible D gene TRBD1, 6 bases. Trimming took off 6 bases at V and 1 base at J, with 12 bases between the two ends. From germline, CDR1 is SQVTM and CDR2 ANQGSEA. The CDR3 contains 13 residues. The CDR3 DNA reads TGCAGCGTCGACACAGGGATCCAAGAGACCCAGTACTTC. Amino acids: CSVDTGIQETQYF.

The gene calls are TRBV6-1 and TRBJ2-1; no firm D call. Germline assignment: CDR1 MNHNS and CDR2 SASEGT. The CDR3 length is 13 residues. V lost 5 bases and J lost 2, with 7 bases in between. CDR3 amino acids: CASSNSPYNEQFF. CDR3 nucleotides: TGTGCCAGCAGTAACAGCCCCTACAATGAGCAGTTCTTC.

The rearrangement joins TRBV7-6 to TRBJ2-2, with unresolved D. CDR3 length: 12 residues. Germline V CDR1 and CDR2: SGHVS, FNYEAQ. Trimming left V 2 bases short and J 6 bases short, with 4 bases between. CDR3 residues: CASSLPAGELFF. CDR3 bases: TGTGCCAGCAGCTTACCGGCCGGGGAGCTGTTTTTT.

V is TRBV11-3 and J is TRBJ2-7, with D perhaps TRBD1 (8 bases). Germline V gene sequence: CDR1 SGHNT, CDR2 YENEEA. The CDR3 loop spans 18 amino acids. V dropped 7 bases and J dropped 4 bases, with 29 bases sitting between them. CDR3 loop: CASTLGGGGQGIRYEQYF. CDR3 coding DNA: TGTGCCAGCACGCTGGGGGGGGGTGGACAGGGAATTCGGTACGAGCAGTACTTC.

The chain combines TRBV11-1 with TRBJ1-2; 9 bases are shared with TRBD1. V lost 5 bases, J lost 10 bases, and 5 bases stayed unmatched. CDR1 and CDR2 from the germline V gene are SGHAT and FQDESV (reference sequence). The CDR3 extends over 12 amino acids. In nucleotides, the CDR3 is TGTGCCAGCAGCCCGGGACAGGGATCCTACACCTTC. This encodes CASSPGQGSYTF.

The CDR3 DNA reads as TGCAGCGTTGAAGAAAGTGGGGCCTCCCAGTACTTC. It is translated as CSVEESGASQYF. V and J are TRBV29-1 and TRBJ2-5; tentatively, D is TRBD1 (5 bases). The V gene's germline CDR1 is SQVTM and CDR2 ANQGSEA. V lost 0 bases and J lost 9, with 11 bases in between. This CDR3 spans 12 amino acids. Looking up the rest from reference TRBV29-1 and TRBJ2-5 gives the full variable domain: SAVISQKPSRDICQRGTSLTIQCQVDSQVTMMFWYRQQPGQSLTLIATANQGSEATYESGFVIDKFPISRPNLTFSTLTVSNMSPEDSSIYLCSVEESGASQYFGPGTRLLVL.

The rearrangement links TRBV30 to TRBJ1-5; possibly TRBD1 for D (5 bases). Trimming removed 0 bases at V and 4 bases at J, with 13 bases between. CDR1 and CDR2 (germline): GTSNPN, SVGIG (reference sequence). CDR3 length equals 15 residues. CDR3 sequence (DNA): TGTGCCTGGAGTGTAGGTGACAGCCTTAATCAGCCCCAGCATTTT. This codes for CAWSVGDSLNQPQHF.

This sequence joins TRBV9 and TRBJ2-5, with a tentative D call TRBD2 (6 bases). The CDR3 sequence is 14 residues long. The V and J ends lost 0 bases and 4 bases respectively, with 10 bases between them. Germline values: CDR1 SGDLS, CDR2 YYNGEE. The CDR3 loop reads CASSVGGTGETQYF. CDR3 DNA: TGTGCCAGCAGCGTAGGAGGGACTGGAGAGACCCAGTACTTC.

The chain is built from TRBV12-5 and TRBJ1-1, with D unresolved. Germline-derived CDR1 and CDR2 are LGHNT and FRNRAP. V was trimmed by 0 bases and J by 7 bases, leaving 18 bases between them. The CDR3 has 16 amino acids. The CDR3 spells CASGLVLGIEEIEAFF. CDR3 DNA: TGTGCTAGTGGTTTGGTACTAGGGATCGAGGAGATTGAAGCTTTCTTT.

The rearrangement links TRBV10-3 to TRBJ2-1; 7 positions agree with TRBD1. Germline CDR1 and CDR2: ENHRY and SYGVKD. Trimming removed 6 bases from V and 5 bases from J; junction bases left unmatched: 7. The length of the CDR3 is 14 residues. CDR3 region: CAIRMDRPDNEQFF. Here the CDR3 DNA reads TGTGCCATCAGGATGGACAGGCCTGACAATGAGCAGTTCTTC.